The entry below gives a single TCR beta chain sequence along with its context. The entry originates in a study of T cell clones after liver transplantation. Overall study context: Samples came from ITN030ST, which attempted immunosuppression withdrawal within 2 years of liver transplantation.

Generated by immunoSEQ multiplex PCR, the TCRdb table keeps only in-frame clones and is missing some. The sample contains about 6,100 clones, roughly 78% of which appear only once. V lost 1 base to trimming and J lost 8 bases, with 9 bases between them. CDR3 size: 13 residues. Germline assignment: CDR1 SGHVS and CDR2 FQNEAQ. The receptor was isolated from a human patient who received a liver transplant. The graft donor may be the source of some T cells. The sample was CD8+ T cells from blood, taken 24 months after liver transplant. The chain uses TRBV7-8 and TRBJ1-5; D uncertain. The CDR3: CASSLDQTEPQHF. CDR3 sequence (DNA): TGTGCCAGCAGCTTAGACCAGACCGAGCCCCAGCATTTT.